This T cell receptor beta chain was profiled in a study of blood T cell repertoires in COVID-19. Study-wide background: From the United States, Italy and Spain came samples of acute and convalescent COVID-19. The analysed material was cDNA or gDNA that came from T cells, B-cell-depleted T cells, or PBMCs.

As processed by the authors: From reference gene primer amplification, estimates of nucleated cell counts were derived. The repertoire was sequenced with immunoSEQ multiplex PCR; TCRdb's copy has only in-frame clones and lacks some. The V and J calls and clone size come from that table; D and trimming were worked out from the DNA. This table holds more than 40,000 clones, approximately 86% found once. Germline CDR1 and CDR2: MGHDK and SYGVNS. This CDR3 is built from 16 residues. The V end lost 4 bases, the J end lost 5 bases, and 17 bases lay between the germline ends. The rearrangement joins TRBV25-1 to TRBJ2-2; perhaps TRBD1 as D (7 bases). Source material: peripheral blood. The origin of this receptor is a man in his fifties or sixties with active or convalescent COVID-19. In nucleotides, the CDR3 is TGTGCCAGCAGTGCGGTTGGGCAGGGGGGAACCGGGGAGCTGTTTTTT. Translation: CASSAVGQGGTGELFF.